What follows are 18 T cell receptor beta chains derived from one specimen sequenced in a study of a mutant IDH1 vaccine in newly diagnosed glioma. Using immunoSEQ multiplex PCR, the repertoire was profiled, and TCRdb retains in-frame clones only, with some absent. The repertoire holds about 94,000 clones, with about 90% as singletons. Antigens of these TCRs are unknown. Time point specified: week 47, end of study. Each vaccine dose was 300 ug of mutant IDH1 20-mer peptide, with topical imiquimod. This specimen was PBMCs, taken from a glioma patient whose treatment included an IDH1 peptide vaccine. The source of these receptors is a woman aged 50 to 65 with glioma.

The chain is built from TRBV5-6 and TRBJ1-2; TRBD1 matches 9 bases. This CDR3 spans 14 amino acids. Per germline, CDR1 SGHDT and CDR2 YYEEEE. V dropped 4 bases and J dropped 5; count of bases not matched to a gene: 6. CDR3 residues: CASSRTGGLYGYTF. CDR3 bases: TGTGCCAGCAGCAGAACAGGGGGCTTATATGGCTACACCTTC.

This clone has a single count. In nucleotides, the CDR3 is TGCGCCAGCAGCTTCAACCCCGGTGTGGGGAACACTGAAGCTTTCTTT. Its translation is CASSFNPGVGNTEAFF. The rearrangement joins TRBV5-1 to TRBJ1-1; D not resolved. With 2 bases removed from V and 1 base from J, the gap between germline ends came to 15 bases. This CDR3 is built from 16 residues. Germline V gene lookup returns CDR1 SGHRS and CDR2 YFSETQ.

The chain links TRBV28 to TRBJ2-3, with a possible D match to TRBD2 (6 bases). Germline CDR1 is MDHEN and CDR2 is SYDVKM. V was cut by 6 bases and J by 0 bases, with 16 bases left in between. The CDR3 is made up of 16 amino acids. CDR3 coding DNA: TGTGCCAGCAGCCATCGGATGGGACTGAGCACAGATACGCAGTATTTT. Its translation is CASSHRMGLSTDTQYF.

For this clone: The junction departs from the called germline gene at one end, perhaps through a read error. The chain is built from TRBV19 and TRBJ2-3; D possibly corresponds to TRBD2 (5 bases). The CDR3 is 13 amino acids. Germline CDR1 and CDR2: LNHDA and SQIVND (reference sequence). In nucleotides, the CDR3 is TGTGCCAGTAGTTCGGCCCAAGCGGATATGCAGTATTTT. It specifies CASSSAQADMQYF.

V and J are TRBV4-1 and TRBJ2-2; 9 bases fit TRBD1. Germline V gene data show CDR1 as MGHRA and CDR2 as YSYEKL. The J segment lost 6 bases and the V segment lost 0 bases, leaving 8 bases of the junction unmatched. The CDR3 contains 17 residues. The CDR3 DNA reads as TGCGCCAGCAGCCAAGATCCTACAGGGGGCGCGTCCGGGGAGCTGTTTTTT. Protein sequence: CASSQDPTGGASGELFF.

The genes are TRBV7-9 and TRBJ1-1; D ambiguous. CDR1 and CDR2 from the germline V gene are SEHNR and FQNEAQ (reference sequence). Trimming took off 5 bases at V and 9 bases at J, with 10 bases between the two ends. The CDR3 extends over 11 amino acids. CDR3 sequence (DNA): TGTGCCAGCAGCGAACAGCGGAAAGCTTTCTTT. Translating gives CASSEQRKAFF.

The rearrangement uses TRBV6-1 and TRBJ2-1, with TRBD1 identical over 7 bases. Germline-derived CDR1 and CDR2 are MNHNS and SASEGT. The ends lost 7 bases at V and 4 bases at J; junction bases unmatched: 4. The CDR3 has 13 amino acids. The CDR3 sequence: CASIAGGYNEQFF. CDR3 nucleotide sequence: TGTGCCAGCATTGCAGGGGGTTACAATGAGCAGTTCTTC.

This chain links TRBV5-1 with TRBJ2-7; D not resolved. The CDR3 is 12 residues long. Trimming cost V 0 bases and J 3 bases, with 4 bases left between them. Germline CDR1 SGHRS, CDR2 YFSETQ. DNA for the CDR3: TGCGCCAGCAGCTTGGACTTCTACGAGCAGTACTTC. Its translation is CASSLDFYEQYF.

The CDR3 spells CASSGNTIYF. CDR3 DNA sequence: TGTGCCAGCAGCGGAAACACCATATATTTT. The chain employs TRBV9 and TRBJ1-3, with D unclear. Germline V gene data show CDR1 as SGDLS and CDR2 as YYNGEE. This CDR3 comprises 10 residues. Deletions cut 3 bases from V and 5 bases from J, with 0 bases between.

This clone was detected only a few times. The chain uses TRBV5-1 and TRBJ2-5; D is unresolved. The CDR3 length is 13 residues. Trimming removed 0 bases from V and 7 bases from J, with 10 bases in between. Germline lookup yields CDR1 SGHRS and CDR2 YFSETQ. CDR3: CASSLETSGTQYF. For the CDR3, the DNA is TGCGCCAGCAGCTTGGAAACCTCGGGGACCCAGTACTTC. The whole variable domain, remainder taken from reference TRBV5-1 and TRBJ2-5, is KAGVTQTPRYLIKTRGQQVTLSCSPISGHRSVSWYQQTPGQGLQFLFEYFSETQRNKGNFPGRFSGRQFSNSRSEMNVSTLELGDSALYLCASSLETSGTQYFGPGTRLLVL.

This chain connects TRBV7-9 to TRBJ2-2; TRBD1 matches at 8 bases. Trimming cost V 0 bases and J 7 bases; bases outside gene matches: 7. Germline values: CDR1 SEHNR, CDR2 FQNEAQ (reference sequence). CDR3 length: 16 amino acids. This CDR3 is CASSLAGQGANGELFF. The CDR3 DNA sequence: TGTGCCAGCAGCTTAGCGGGGCAGGGGGCGAACGGGGAGCTGTTTTTT.

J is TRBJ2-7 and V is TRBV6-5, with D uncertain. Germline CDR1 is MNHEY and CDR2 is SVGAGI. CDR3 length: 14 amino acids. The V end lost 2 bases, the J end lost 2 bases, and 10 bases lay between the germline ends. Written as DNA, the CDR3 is TGTGCCAGCAGTTACGGCAGGAAACCCTACGAGCAGTACTTC. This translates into CASSYGRKPYEQYF.

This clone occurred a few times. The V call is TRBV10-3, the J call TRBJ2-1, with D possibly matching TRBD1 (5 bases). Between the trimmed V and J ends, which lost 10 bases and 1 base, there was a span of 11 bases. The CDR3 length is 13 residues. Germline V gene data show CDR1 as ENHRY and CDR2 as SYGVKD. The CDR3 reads CASQGRSYNEQFF. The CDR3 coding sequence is TGTGCCAGCCAGGGCAGATCCTACAATGAGCAGTTCTTC.

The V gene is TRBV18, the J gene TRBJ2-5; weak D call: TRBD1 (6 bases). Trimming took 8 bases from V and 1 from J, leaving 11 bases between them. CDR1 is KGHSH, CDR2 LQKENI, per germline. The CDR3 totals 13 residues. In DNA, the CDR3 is TGTGCCAGCACCAGACAGGTCCAAGAGACCCAGTACTTC. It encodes CASTRQVQETQYF. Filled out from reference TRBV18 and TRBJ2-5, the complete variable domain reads NAGVMQNPRHLVRRRGQEARLRCSPMKGHSHVYWYRQLPEEGLKFMVYLQKENIIDESGMPKERFSAEFPKEGPSILRIQQVVRGDSAAYFCASTRQVQETQYFGPGTRLLVL.

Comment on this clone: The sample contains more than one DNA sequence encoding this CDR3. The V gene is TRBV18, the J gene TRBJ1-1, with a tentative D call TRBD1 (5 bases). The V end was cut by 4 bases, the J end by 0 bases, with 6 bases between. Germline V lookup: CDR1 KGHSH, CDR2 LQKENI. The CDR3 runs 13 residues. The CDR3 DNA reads TGTGCCAGCTCACAGGGGATGAACACTGAAGCTTTCTTT. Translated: CASSQGMNTEAFF.

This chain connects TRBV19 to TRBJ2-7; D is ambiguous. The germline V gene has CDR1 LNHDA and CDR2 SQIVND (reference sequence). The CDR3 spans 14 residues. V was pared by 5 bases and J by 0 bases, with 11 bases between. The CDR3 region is CASSYTGLSYEQYF. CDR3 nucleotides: TGTGCCAGTAGTTACACTGGCCTCTCCTACGAGCAGTACTTC.

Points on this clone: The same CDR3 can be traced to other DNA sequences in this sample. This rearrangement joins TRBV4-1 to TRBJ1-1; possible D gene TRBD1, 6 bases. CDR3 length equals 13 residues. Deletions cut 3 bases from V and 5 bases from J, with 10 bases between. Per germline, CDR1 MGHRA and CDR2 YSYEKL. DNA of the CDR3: TGCGCCAGCAGCCAGGGGAGGGGGACTGAAGCTTTCTTT. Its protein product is CASSQGRGTEAFF.

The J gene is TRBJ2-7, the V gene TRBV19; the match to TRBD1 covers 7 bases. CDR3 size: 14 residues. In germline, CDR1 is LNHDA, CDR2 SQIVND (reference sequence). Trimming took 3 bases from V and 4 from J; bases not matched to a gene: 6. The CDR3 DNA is TGTGCCAGTAGTATCCCCGGGACAGTTTACGAGCAGTACTTC. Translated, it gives CASSIPGTVYEQYF.